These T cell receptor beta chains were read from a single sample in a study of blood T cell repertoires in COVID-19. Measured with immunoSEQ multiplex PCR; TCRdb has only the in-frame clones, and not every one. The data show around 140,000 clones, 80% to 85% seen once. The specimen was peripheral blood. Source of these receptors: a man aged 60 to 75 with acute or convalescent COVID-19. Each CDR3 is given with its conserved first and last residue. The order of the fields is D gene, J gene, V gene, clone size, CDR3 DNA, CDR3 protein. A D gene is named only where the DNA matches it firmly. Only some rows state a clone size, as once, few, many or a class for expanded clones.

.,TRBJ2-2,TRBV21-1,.,TGTGCCAGCAGCATTTTAGGACAGATTAACACCGGGGAGCTGTTTTTT,CASSILGQINTGELFF
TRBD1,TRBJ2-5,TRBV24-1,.,TGTGCCACCAGTGAGGGACAGGGCTTCCAAGAGACCCAGTACTTC,CATSEGQGFQETQYF
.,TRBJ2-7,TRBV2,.,TGTGCCAGCAGTGAAGGGTGGCGGGAGTACTTC,CASSEGWREYF
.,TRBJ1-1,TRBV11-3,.,TGTGCCAGCAGCCAGTTGGTGAACACTGAAGCTTTCTTT,CASSQLVNTEAFF
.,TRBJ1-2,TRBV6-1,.,TGTGCCAGCAGTGAGGCAGGGGACGACTATGGCTACACCTTC,CASSEAGDDYGYTF
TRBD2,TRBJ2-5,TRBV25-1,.,TGTGCCAGCAGTGAATTAACGGGAGGCCAAGAGACCCAGTACTTC,CASSELTGGQETQYF
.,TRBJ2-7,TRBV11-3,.,TGTGCCAGCAGCACTGGGCGAGGGAGTGATGAGCAGTACTTC,CASSTGRGSDEQYF
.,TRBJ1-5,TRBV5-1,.,TGCGCCAGTAGTTATCAGGCCGCCCCCAACAATCAGCCCCAGCATTTT,CASSYQAAPNNQPQHF
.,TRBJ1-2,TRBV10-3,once,TGTGCCATCAATCCGGCGGGAGACTATGGCTACACCTTC,CAINPAGDYGYTF
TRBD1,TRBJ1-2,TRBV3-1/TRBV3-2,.,TGTGCCAGCAGCACCACAGGGGAGCGGGGCTACACCTTC,CASSTTGERGYTF
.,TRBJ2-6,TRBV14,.,TGTGCCAGCAGCGTACACAGGGCTGGGGCCAACGTCCTGACTTTC,CASSVHRAGANVLTF
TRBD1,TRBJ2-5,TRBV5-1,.,TGCGCCAGCAGCTTACAGGGGGATGAAGAGACCCAGTACTTC,CASSLQGDEETQYF
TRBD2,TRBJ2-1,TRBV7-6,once,TGTGCCAGCAGCTTACTAGCGGAGGTTGGAAATGAGCAGTTCTTC,CASSLLAEVGNEQFF
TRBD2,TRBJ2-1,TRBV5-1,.,TGCGCAAAGCGGGAGGTCTCCTACAATGAGCAGTTCTTC,CAKREVSYNEQFF
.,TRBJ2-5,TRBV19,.,TGTGCCAGTAGTCTCACCGATGCGAGTTGGGAGACCCAGTACTTC,CASSLTDASWETQYF
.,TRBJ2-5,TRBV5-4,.,TGTGCCAGCAGCTCAGGGTTTCAAGAGACCCAGTACTTC,CASSSGFQETQYF
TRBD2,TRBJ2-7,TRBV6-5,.,TGTGCCAGCAACGGACTAGCGGGACCCTACGAGCAGTACTTC,CASNGLAGPYEQYF
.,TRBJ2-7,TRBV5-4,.,TGTGCCAGCAGCTTGAAGGCTTCTCGCGGGAACTACGAGCAGTACTTC,CASSLKASRGNYEQYF
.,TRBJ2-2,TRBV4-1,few,TGCGCCAGCAGCCAAGACCGGGTTAACACCGGGGAGCTGTTTTTT,CASSQDRVNTGELFF
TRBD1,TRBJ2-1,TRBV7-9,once,TGTGCCAGCAGCACTTCCGGGACAGCCAATGAGCAGTTCTTC,CASSTSGTANEQFF
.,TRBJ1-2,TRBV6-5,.,TGTGCCAGCATAAACAGGGCAGTGGGCTACACCTTC,CASINRAVGYTF
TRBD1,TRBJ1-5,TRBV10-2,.,TGCGCCAGCAGTGAGTCCCACAGGGGGCTCCAGCCCCAGCATTTT,CASSESHRGLQPQHF
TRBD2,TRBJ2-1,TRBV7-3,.,TGTGCCAGCAGCTTTTCCCAGCGGGGTGCAAATGAGCAGTTCTTC,CASSFSQRGANEQFF
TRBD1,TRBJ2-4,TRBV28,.,TGTGCCAGCAGTCCCCGGACAGGGGGAAACATTCAGTACTTC,CASSPRTGGNIQYF
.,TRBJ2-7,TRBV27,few,TGTGCCAGCAGTTCTATGGCCCTAGCAGATACCTACGAGCAGTACTTC,CASSSMALADTYEQYF
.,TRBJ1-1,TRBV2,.,TGTGCCAGCAAGGGGCCAGGGAACACTGAAGCTTTCTTT,CASKGPGNTEAFF
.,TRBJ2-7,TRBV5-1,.,TGCGCCAGCAGCTTGGCGGGAGTACCCTACGAGCAGTACTTC,CASSLAGVPYEQYF
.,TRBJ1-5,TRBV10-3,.,TGTGCCATCAGTGAATCGGGATTCAATCAGCCCCAGCATTTT,CAISESGFNQPQHF
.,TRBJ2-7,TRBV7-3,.,TGTGCCAGCAGCCCCACGTTGGCGACGAGGGAGCAGTACTTC,CASSPTLATREQYF
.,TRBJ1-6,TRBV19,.,TGTGCCAGTAGGGGAATCGGGGGATCACCCCTCCACTTT,CASRGIGGSPLHF
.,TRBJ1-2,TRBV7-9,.,TGTGCCAGCAGCTTTTCCCCCGGTTTCTCTGGCTACACCTTC,CASSFSPGFSGYTF
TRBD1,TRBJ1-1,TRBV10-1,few,TGCGCCAGCAGTTATCGCCGGGACAGGGGCCCCACTGAAGCTTTCTTT,CASSYRRDRGPTEAFF
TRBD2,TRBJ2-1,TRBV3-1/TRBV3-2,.,TGTGCCAGCAGCCTCAAAGCGGGGTTTTCGCTCAATGAGCAGTTCTTC,CASSLKAGFSLNEQFF
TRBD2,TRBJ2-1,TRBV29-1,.,TGCAGCGGGACCGGGACTAGCTTGTTCTTC,CSGTGTSLFF
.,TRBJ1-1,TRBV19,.,TGTGCCAGTAGTTCTCAGGAACTCACTGAAGCTTTCTTT,CASSSQELTEAFF
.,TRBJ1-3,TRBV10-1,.,TGCGCCAGCAGTGAGTCGATCGAAGGGAGCACCATATATTTT,CASSESIEGSTIYF
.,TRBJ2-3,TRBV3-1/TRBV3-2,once,TGTGCCAGCAGCCAAGGCGCCCCTCGAGGGCGGGGCACAGATACGCAGTATTTT,CASSQGAPRGRGTDTQYF
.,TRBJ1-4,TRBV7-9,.,TGTGCCAGCAGCCGGGGGGCGGGTAATGAAAAACTGTTTTTT,CASSRGAGNEKLFF
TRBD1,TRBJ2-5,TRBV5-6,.,TGTGCCAGCAGCTTGGAGGGGGCCCAAGAGACCCAGTACTTC,CASSLEGAQETQYF
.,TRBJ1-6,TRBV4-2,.,TGTGCCAGCAGCCAAGATCAAGGCGGTACCCTCCACTTT,CASSQDQGGTLHF
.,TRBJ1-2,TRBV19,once,TGTGCCAGTAGGATGCGGGGAGAGGATGGCTACACCTTC,CASRMRGEDGYTF
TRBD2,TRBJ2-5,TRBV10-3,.,TGTGCCATCTCCGGGGGGAGGGAGACCCAGTACTTC,CAISGGRETQYF
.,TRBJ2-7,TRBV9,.,TGTGCCAGCAGCGTGTCAGGGATAAGCTCCCACGAGCAGTACTTC,CASSVSGISSHEQYF
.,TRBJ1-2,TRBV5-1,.,TGCGCCAGCAGCTCGACCAGGGAGGGCTATGGCTACACCTTC,CASSSTREGYGYTF
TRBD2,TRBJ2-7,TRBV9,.,TGTGCCAGCAGCGCTAGCGGGGACACCTACGAGCAGTACTTC,CASSASGDTYEQYF
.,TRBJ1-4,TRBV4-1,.,TGCGCCAGCAGCCAACCTCCGACAGGAGGAGAAAAACTGTTTTTT,CASSQPPTGGEKLFF
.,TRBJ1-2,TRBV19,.,TGTGCCAGTAGTGAGGCACGGATCTATGGCTACACCTTC,CASSEARIYGYTF
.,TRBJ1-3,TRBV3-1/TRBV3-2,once,TGTGCCAGCAGCCAAGGGGGGGGGTCCGGAAACACCATATATTTT,CASSQGGGSGNTIYF
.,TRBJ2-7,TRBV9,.,TGTGCCAGCAGCGTAGCTAAGACGGGTTCCGTCCCCTACGAGCAGTACTTC,CASSVAKTGSVPYEQYF
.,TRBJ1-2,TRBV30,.,TGTGCCTGGAGCCGGAACAGGGAGGGAAACTATGGCTACACCTTC,CAWSRNREGNYGYTF
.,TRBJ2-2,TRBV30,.,TGTGCCTGGAGGCTGAGACTGGGGAACACCGGGGAGCTGTTTTTT,CAWRLRLGNTGELFF
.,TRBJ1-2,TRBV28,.,TGTGCCAGCACACAGGGTTACTATGGCTACACCTTC,CASTQGYYGYTF
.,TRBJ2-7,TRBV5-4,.,TGTGCCAGCAGTATTTCCCGGGACTCCTACGAGCAGTACTTC,CASSISRDSYEQYF
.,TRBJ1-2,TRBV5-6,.,TGTGCCAGCAGCAAATGGCCTAGGGGCGACTATGGCTACACCTTC,CASSKWPRGDYGYTF
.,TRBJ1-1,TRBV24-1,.,TGTGCCACCAGTGCGGACAGCATGAACACTGAAGCTTTCTTT,CATSADSMNTEAFF
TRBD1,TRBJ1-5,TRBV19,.,TGTGCCAGTACCCGACAGGGTACACAGCCCCAGCATTTT,CASTRQGTQPQHF
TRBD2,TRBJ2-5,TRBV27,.,TGTGCCAGCAGGAAGCATCTAGCGGTGGAGACCCAGTACTTC,CASRKHLAVETQYF
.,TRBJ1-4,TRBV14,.,TGTGCCAGCAGCCAAGGGACAGCAACTAATGAAAAACTGTTTTTT,CASSQGTATNEKLFF
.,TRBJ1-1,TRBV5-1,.,TGCGCCAGCAGCTTCACAGATACGAACACTGAAGCTTTCTTT,CASSFTDTNTEAFF